This is a list of T cell receptor beta chains from one sample in a study of OX40 agonist ivuxolimab in advanced cancers. Measured with immunoSEQ multiplex PCR; TCRdb has only the in-frame clones, and not every one. The data contain 65,000 to 85,000 clones, over 80% of them seen just once; the ten biggest clones take up around 1.8%. The sequences come from CD4+ or CD8+ T cells sorted from blood, collected in a trial of the OX40 agonist ivuxolimab. The receptors come from an adult with an advanced solid tumor such as melanoma, head and neck, liver or kidney cancer. Each CDR3 is given with its conserved first and last residue. Each record gives: CDR3 protein, CDR3 DNA, J gene, clone size, D gene, V gene. The D gene is left open where the match is weak. Clone size is not always given. Where it is, it says once, few, many or a class for expanded clones.

CDR3: CASSPSGTFSYEQYF
DNA: TGTGCCAGCAGCCCATCCGGGACCTTCTCCTACGAGCAGTACTTC
J: TRBJ2-7
size: .
D: .
V: TRBV7-9

CDR3: CASSGTARNTEAFF
DNA: TGTGCCAGCTCGGGAACAGCCCGAAACACTGAAGCTTTCTTT
J: TRBJ1-1
size: once
D: .
V: TRBV6-5

CDR3: CASSLVQGGQPQHF
DNA: TGTGCCAGCAGCTTGGTACAGGGCGGACAGCCCCAGCATTTT
J: TRBJ1-5
size: .
D: .
V: TRBV7-2

CDR3: CASSIGGGDGNEKLFF
DNA: TGTGCCAGTAGTATTGGAGGGGGCGACGGTAATGAAAAACTGTTTTTT
J: TRBJ1-4
size: .
D: TRBD1
V: TRBV19

CDR3: CASSLSWGASYGYTF
DNA: TGTGCCAGCAGTTTATCGTGGGGGGCGAGCTATGGCTACACCTTC
J: TRBJ1-2
size: .
D: .
V: TRBV27

CDR3: CASSQQGASTGELFF
DNA: TGTGCCAGCAGTCAACAGGGGGCTAGCACCGGGGAGCTGTTTTTT
J: TRBJ2-2
size: .
D: TRBD1
V: TRBV2

CDR3: CASSNTGGFGPNEQFF
DNA: TGTGCCAGTAGTAATACAGGGGGCTTCGGTCCCAATGAGCAGTTCTTC
J: TRBJ2-1
size: .
D: TRBD1
V: TRBV19

CDR3: CASSEPGLAEGEQYF
DNA: TGCGCCAGCAGCGAGCCGGGACTAGCGGAGGGCGAGCAGTACTTC
J: TRBJ2-7
size: .
D: TRBD2
V: TRBV5-1

CDR3: CASSSTGRSPLHF
DNA: TGTGCCAGCAGCTCGACAGGGAGGTCACCCCTCCACTTT
J: TRBJ1-6
size: .
D: TRBD1
V: TRBV11-3

CDR3: CASSYSMSVHEQFF
DNA: TGTGCCAGCAGTTACTCGATGAGTGTCCATGAGCAGTTCTTC
J: TRBJ2-1
size: once
D: .
V: TRBV6-6

CDR3: CAWRGVVYQETQYF
DNA: TGTGCCTGGAGAGGGGTTGTATATCAAGAGACCCAGTACTTC
J: TRBJ2-5
size: .
D: .
V: TRBV30

CDR3: CASSFAVSTDTQYF
DNA: TGCGCCAGCAGCTTTGCAGTCTCGACAGATACGCAGTATTTT
J: TRBJ2-3
size: .
D: .
V: TRBV5-1

CDR3: CAWSRGFYGYTF
DNA: TGTGCCTGGAGTAGGGGGTTCTATGGCTACACCTTC
J: TRBJ1-2
size: .
D: .
V: TRBV30

CDR3: CASSSGTAQETQYF
DNA: TGTGCCAGCAGCTCAGGGACGGCACAAGAGACCCAGTACTTC
J: TRBJ2-5
size: .
D: .
V: TRBV11-3

CDR3: CASSQQRSPDTQYF
DNA: TGTGCCAGCAGCCAACAGAGGAGTCCAGATACGCAGTATTTT
J: TRBJ2-3
size: .
D: .
V: TRBV7-2

CDR3: CASSLGRGLYEQYF
DNA: TGTGCCAGCAGCTTAGGAAGGGGTTTGTACGAGCAGTACTTC
J: TRBJ2-7
size: few
D: .
V: TRBV7-6

CDR3: CASSLDTSTDTQYF
DNA: TGTGCCAGCAGTCTAGACACTAGCACAGATACGCAGTATTTT
J: TRBJ2-3
size: .
D: .
V: TRBV6-4

CDR3: CASSLGRSSSPLHF
DNA: TGTGCCAGCAGCTTGGGCAGAAGTAGTTCACCCCTCCACTTT
J: TRBJ1-6
size: .
D: .
V: TRBV5-5

CDR3: CASSLNIRIETQYF
DNA: TGTGCCAGCAGCTTGAACATCCGAATAGAGACCCAGTACTTC
J: TRBJ2-5
size: .
D: .
V: TRBV5-4

CDR3: CASSQSLTATNEKLFF
DNA: TGCGCCAGCAGCCAATCCCTGACCGCTACTAATGAAAAACTGTTTTTT
J: TRBJ1-4
size: .
D: .
V: TRBV4-1

CDR3: CASGRSWPRGSTDTQYF
DNA: TGTGCCAGCGGGAGGTCGTGGCCCCGCGGTAGCACAGATACGCAGTATTTT
J: TRBJ2-3
size: .
D: .
V: TRBV13

CDR3: CATSRDYPWETQYF
DNA: TGTGCCACCAGTCGGGACTACCCTTGGGAGACCCAGTACTTC
J: TRBJ2-5
size: .
D: TRBD2
V: TRBV15

CDR3: CASSDRGFGQTGPELFF
DNA: TGTGCCAGCAGTGATCGGGGGTTCGGACAGACCGGGCCAGAACTGTTTTTT
J: TRBJ1-4
size: .
D: .
V: TRBV6-1

CDR3: CAWMNLPGGEKLFF
DNA: TGTGCCTGGATGAATTTGCCAGGAGGTGAAAAACTGTTTTTT
J: TRBJ1-4
size: .
D: .
V: TRBV30

CDR3: CAWSVVRGGGNTIYF
DNA: TGTGCCTGGAGCGTAGTCCGAGGGGGTGGAAACACCATATATTTT
J: TRBJ1-3
size: .
D: .
V: TRBV30

CDR3: CAISSGGLDNEQFF
DNA: TGTGCCATCAGTTCCGGCGGCCTCGACAATGAGCAGTTCTTC
J: TRBJ2-1
size: .
D: .
V: TRBV10-3

CDR3: CASSPYKGAISEQFF
DNA: TGTGCCAGCAGCCCCTATAAGGGCGCGATTAGTGAGCAGTTCTTC
J: TRBJ2-1
size: .
D: .
V: TRBV5-6

CDR3: CASSPGGSTDTQYF
DNA: TGTGCCAGCAGTCCCGGGGGAAGCACAGATACGCAGTATTTT
J: TRBJ2-3
size: .
D: .
V: TRBV7-3

CDR3: CASSLTGDQGSYEQYF
DNA: TGTGCCAGCAGCTTAACGGGGGACCAGGGATCCTACGAGCAGTACTTC
J: TRBJ2-7
size: .
D: .
V: TRBV7-9

CDR3: CASSFSGTSYNEQFF
DNA: TGTGCCAGCAGCTTTAGTGGGACTAGTTACAATGAGCAGTTCTTC
J: TRBJ2-1
size: .
D: TRBD2
V: TRBV11-3

CDR3: CASSLGRGDEQYF
DNA: TGTGCCAGCAGCTTAGGGAGAGGCGACGAGCAGTACTTC
J: TRBJ2-7
size: .
D: .
V: TRBV11-2

CDR3: CASSLGSGQGLGETQYF
DNA: TGTGCTAGCAGCTTAGGCTCGGGACAGGGATTGGGGGAGACCCAGTACTTC
J: TRBJ2-5
size: .
D: TRBD1
V: TRBV7-7

CDR3: CASRIGPHSTDTQYF
DNA: TGTGCCAGCAGGATAGGGCCACACTCCACAGATACGCAGTATTTT
J: TRBJ2-3
size: .
D: .
V: TRBV27

CDR3: CASSLRPGGQGLANYGYTF
DNA: TGTGCCAGCAGCCTCCGACCGGGCGGACAGGGGCTAGCTAACTATGGCTACACCTTC
J: TRBJ1-2
size: .
D: TRBD1
V: TRBV11-3

CDR3: CASSRNPGQVTSGYTF
DNA: TGTGCCAGCAGCCGGAACCCGGGACAGGTAACTAGCGGCTACACCTTC
J: TRBJ1-2
size: .
D: TRBD1
V: TRBV4-2

CDR3: CASSIRTDNTGELFF
DNA: TGTGCCAGTAGTATAAGGACAGATAACACCGGGGAGCTGTTTTTT
J: TRBJ2-2
size: .
D: .
V: TRBV19

CDR3: CASSHGGGDSYNEQFF
DNA: TGTGCCAGCAGCCATGGCGGGGGAGATTCCTACAATGAGCAGTTCTTC
J: TRBJ2-1
size: .
D: TRBD2
V: TRBV7-3

CDR3: CASSIDRGSASGYEQYF
DNA: TGCGCCAGCAGTATCGACAGGGGATCGGCTAGTGGCTACGAGCAGTACTTC
J: TRBJ2-7
size: .
D: TRBD1
V: TRBV23-1

CDR3: CASSWRTANEKLFF
DNA: TGTGCCAGCAGTTGGCGGACGGCAAATGAAAAACTGTTTTTT
J: TRBJ1-4
size: .
D: .
V: TRBV27

CDR3: CSVLVGSRYTF
DNA: TGCAGCGTCCTGGTAGGGTCGCGCTACACCTTC
J: TRBJ1-2
size: few
D: .
V: TRBV29-1

CDR3: CASSLKGQANYGYTF
DNA: TGTGCCAGCAGCCTCAAGGGCCAAGCTAACTATGGCTACACCTTC
J: TRBJ1-2
size: .
D: .
V: TRBV9

CDR3: CASSLGAYEQYF
DNA: TGCGCCAGCAGCCTAGGGGCCTACGAGCAGTACTTC
J: TRBJ2-7
size: .
D: .
V: TRBV5-1

CDR3: CASSAAGTGVSYEQYF
DNA: TGTGCCAGCAGTGCGGCCGGGACAGGGGTCTCCTACGAGCAGTACTTC
J: TRBJ2-7
size: .
D: TRBD1
V: TRBV25-1

CDR3: CASSLVLGGTNEQFF
DNA: TGTGCCAGCAGCTTAGTTTTAGGGGGGACCAATGAGCAGTTCTTC
J: TRBJ2-1
size: .
D: .
V: TRBV7-8

CDR3: CASSLERRDTQYF
DNA: TGTGCCAGCAGCTTGGAAAGGAGAGATACGCAGTATTTT
J: TRBJ2-3
size: .
D: .
V: TRBV5-6

CDR3: CASSIQGGGAGELFF
DNA: TGTGCCAGCAGCATACAGGGGGGAGGAGCCGGGGAGCTGTTTTTT
J: TRBJ2-2
size: .
D: TRBD1
V: TRBV7-2

CDR3: CASSFQGDGEAFF
DNA: TGTGCCAGCAGCTTCCAGGGGGACGGTGAAGCTTTCTTT
J: TRBJ1-1
size: .
D: TRBD1
V: TRBV7-8

CDR3: CASSSDRAGSDEQYF
DNA: TGTGCCAGCTCATCGGACAGGGCTGGTTCGGACGAGCAGTACTTC
J: TRBJ2-7
size: .
D: TRBD1
V: TRBV18

CDR3: CASSLGQGDNQPQHF
DNA: TGTGCCAGCAGCCTAGGACAGGGGGACAATCAGCCCCAGCATTTT
J: TRBJ1-5
size: .
D: TRBD1
V: TRBV4-2

CDR3: CASSRSGRGALQETQYF
DNA: TGTGCCAGCAGCAGATCCGGGCGGGGGGCCTTACAAGAGACCCAGTACTTC
J: TRBJ2-5
size: .
D: TRBD2
V: TRBV5-6

CDR3: CASSLLRGEAYEQFF
DNA: TGCGCCAGCAGCCTTTTAAGGGGGGAAGCATATGAGCAGTTCTTC
J: TRBJ2-1
size: few
D: .
V: TRBV4-3

CDR3: CASRGVSSYEQYF
DNA: TGTGCCAGTAGAGGGGTTAGCTCCTACGAGCAGTACTTC
J: TRBJ2-7
size: .
D: .
V: TRBV19